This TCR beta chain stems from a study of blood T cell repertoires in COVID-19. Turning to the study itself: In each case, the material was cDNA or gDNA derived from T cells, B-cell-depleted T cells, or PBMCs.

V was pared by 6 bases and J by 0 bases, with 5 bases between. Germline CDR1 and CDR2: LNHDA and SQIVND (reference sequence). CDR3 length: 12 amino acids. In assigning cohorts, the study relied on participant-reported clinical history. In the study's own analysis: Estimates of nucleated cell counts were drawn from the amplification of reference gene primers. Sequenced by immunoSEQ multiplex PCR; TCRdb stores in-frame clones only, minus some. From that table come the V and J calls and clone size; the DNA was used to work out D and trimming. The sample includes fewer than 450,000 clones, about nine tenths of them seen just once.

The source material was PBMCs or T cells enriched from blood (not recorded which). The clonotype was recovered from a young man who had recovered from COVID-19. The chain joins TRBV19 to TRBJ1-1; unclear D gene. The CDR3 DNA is TGTGCCAGTAGCCCCATGAACACTGAAGCTTTCTTT. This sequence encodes CASSPMNTEAFF. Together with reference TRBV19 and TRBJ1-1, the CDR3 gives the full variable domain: DGGITQSPKYLFRKEGQNVTLSCEQNLNHDAMYWYRQDPGQGLRLIYYSQIVNDFQKGDIAEGYSVSREKKESFPLTVTSAQKNPTAFYLCASSPMNTEAFFGQGTRLTVV.